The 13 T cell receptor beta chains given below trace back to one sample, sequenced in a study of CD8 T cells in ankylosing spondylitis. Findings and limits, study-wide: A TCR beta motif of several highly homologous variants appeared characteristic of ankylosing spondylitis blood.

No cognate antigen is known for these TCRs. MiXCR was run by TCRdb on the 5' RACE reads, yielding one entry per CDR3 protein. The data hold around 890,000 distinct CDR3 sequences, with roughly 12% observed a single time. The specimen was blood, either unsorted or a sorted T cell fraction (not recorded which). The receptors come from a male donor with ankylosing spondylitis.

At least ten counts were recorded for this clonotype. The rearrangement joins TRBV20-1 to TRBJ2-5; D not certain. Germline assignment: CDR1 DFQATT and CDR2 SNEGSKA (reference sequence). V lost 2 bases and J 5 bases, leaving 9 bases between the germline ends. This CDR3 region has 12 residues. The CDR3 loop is CSARTGSETQYF. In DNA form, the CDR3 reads TGCAGTGCTAGAACTGGAAGCGAGACCCAGTACTTC.

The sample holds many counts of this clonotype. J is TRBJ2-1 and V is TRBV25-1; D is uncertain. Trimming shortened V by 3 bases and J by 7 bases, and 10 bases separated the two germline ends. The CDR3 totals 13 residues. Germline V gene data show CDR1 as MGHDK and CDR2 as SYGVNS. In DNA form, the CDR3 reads TGTGCCAGCAGTGACCGTCGGGCGAATGAGCAGTTCTTC. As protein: CASSDRRANEQFF.

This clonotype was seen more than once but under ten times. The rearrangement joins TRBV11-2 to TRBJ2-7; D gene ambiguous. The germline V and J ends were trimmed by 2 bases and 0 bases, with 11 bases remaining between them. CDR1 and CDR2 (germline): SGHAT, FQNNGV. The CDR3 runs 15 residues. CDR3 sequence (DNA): TGTGCCAGCAGCTTATACGCGGCTAGCTCCTACGAGCAGTACTTC. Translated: CASSLYAASSYEQYF.

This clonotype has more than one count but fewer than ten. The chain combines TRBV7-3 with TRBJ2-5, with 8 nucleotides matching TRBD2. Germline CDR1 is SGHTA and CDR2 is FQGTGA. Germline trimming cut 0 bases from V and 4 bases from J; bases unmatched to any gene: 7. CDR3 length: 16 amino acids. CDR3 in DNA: TGTGCCAGCAGCTTAACAGGAGGGAGCGGGGGAGAGACCCAGTACTTC. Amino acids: CASSLTGGSGGETQYF. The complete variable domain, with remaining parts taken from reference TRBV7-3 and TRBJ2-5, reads GAGVSQTPSNKVTEKGKYVELRCDPISGHTALYWYRQSLGQGPEFLIYFQGTGAADDSGLPNDRFFAVRPEGSVSTLKIQRTERGDSAVYLCASSLTGGSGGETQYFGPGTRLLVL.

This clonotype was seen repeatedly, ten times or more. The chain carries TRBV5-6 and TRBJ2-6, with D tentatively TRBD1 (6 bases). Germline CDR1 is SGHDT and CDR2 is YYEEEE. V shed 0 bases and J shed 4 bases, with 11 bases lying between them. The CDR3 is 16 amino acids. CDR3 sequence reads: CASSLVTGSGANVLTF. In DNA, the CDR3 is TGTGCCAGCAGCTTGGTAACAGGGTCCGGGGCCAACGTCCTGACTTTC.

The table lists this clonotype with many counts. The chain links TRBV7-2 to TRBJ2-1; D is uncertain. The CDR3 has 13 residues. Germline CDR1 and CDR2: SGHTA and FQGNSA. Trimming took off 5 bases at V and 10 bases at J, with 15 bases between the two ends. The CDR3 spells CASSPLAVGEQFF. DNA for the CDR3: TGTGCCAGCAGCCCCTTGGCCGTCGGGGAGCAGTTCTTC.

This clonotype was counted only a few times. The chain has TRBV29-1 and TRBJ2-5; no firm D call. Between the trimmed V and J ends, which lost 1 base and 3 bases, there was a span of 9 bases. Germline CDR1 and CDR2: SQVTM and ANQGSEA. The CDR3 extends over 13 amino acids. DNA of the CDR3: TGCAGCGTTGAAGGAGTCAGAGAAGAGACCCAGTACTTC. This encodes CSVEGVREETQYF.

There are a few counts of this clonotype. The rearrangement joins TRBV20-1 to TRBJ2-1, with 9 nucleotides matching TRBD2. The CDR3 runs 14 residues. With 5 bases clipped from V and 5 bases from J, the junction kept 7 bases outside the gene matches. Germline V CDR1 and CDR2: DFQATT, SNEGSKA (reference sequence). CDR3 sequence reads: CSARSGSAHNEQFF. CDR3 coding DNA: TGCAGTGCTCGTAGCGGGAGTGCCCACAATGAGCAGTTCTTC.

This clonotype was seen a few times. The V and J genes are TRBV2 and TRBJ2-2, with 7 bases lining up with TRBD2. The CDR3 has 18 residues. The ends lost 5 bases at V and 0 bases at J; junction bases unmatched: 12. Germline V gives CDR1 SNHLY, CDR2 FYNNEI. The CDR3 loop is CASSSPRGGRSNTGELFF. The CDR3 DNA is TGTGCCAGCAGTTCCCCACGGGGAGGGAGGTCGAACACCGGGGAGCTGTTTTTT.

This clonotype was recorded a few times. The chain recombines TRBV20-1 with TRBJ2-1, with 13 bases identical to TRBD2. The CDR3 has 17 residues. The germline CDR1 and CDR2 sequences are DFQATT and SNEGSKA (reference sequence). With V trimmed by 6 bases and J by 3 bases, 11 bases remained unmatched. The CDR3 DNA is TGCAGTGCCAGACTAGCGGGAGGCAGAACTAACTACAATGAGCAGTTCTTC. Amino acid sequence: CSARLAGGRTNYNEQFF.

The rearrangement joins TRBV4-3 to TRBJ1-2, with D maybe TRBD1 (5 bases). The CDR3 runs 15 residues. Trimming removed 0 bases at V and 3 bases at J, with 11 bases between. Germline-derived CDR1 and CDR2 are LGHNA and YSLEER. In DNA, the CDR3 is TGCGCCAGCAGCCAAGACCCCAGGGCGCACTATGGCTACACCTTC. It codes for CASSQDPRAHYGYTF.

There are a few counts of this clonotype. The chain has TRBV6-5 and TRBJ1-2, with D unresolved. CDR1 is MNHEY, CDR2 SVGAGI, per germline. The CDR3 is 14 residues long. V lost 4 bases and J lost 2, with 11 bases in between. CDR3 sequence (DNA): TGTGCCAGCAGTTCCCTAAGACAAAACTATGGCTACACCTTC. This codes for CASSSLRQNYGYTF.

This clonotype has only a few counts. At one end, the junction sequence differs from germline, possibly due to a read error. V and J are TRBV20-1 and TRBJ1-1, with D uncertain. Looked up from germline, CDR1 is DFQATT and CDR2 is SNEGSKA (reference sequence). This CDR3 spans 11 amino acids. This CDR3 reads CSARDGPEEGF. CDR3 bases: TGCAGTGCTAGAGATGGGCCTGAAGAGGGATTT.